These 13 T cell receptor beta chains came from one sample sequenced in a study of identical twins listed by TCRdb under 2016. The library was produced with 5' RACE. TCRdb lists the instrument as Illumina HiSeq 2000. The raw public data were reprocessed by TCRdb itself: fastp quality trimming at Q25, MiXCR clonotype calling, in-frame beta chains only. Each record represents a unique CDR3 protein, reported with the most common genes and DNA among its rows. The sample table lists approximately 890,000 distinct CDR3 sequences, more than 9% of them with a count of one. The ten biggest clones cover under 2% of the sample. This sample also appeared in a second study, on yellow fever vaccine responses in identical twins.

Sequencing was carried out using PBMCs. All receptors come from a woman aged 18 to 35 in good health.

J is TRBJ2-1 and V is TRBV29-1, with 13 bases that match TRBD2. Unmatched junction bases numbered 4, after V lost 4 bases and J lost 10 bases. There are 13 residues in the CDR3. CDR1 is SQVTM, CDR2 ANQGSEA, per germline. In nucleotides, the CDR3 is TGCAGCGTTGCAGGACTAGCGGGGGTGGAGCAGTTCTTC. Protein sequence: CSVAGLAGVEQFF.

This clonotype turned up a few times. The chain joins TRBV29-1 to TRBJ2-1; 7 positions match TRBD1. This CDR3 is built from 13 residues. From germline, CDR1 is SQVTM and CDR2 ANQGSEA. Trimming removed 6 bases from V and 6 bases from J; junction bases left unmatched: 8. The CDR3 DNA reads as TGCAGCGTAGGACAGGCCCTGGCCAATGAGCAGTTCTTC. The encoded protein is CSVGQALANEQFF.

This clonotype has a handful of counts. The chain employs TRBV14 and TRBJ2-2; D is unclear. Germline loops: CDR1 SGHDN, CDR2 FVKESK. V was shortened by 5 bases and J by 2 bases, with 9 bases between the two germline ends. The CDR3 covers 14 residues. The CDR3 DNA sequence: TGTGCCAGCAGCGCGGACCTAAACACCGGGGAGCTGTTTTTT. Translation gives CASSADLNTGELFF.

The chain recombines TRBV3-1 with TRBJ2-5; perhaps D is TRBD1 or TRBD2 (5 bases each). Germline CDR1 and CDR2: LGHDT and YNNKEL (reference sequence). The CDR3 is 14 amino acids. The CDR3 sequence: CPNGQGRRWETQYF. CDR3 in DNA: TGTCCCAACGGCCAGGGACGGCGTTGGGAGACCCAGTACTTC.

This clonotype was counted a few times. The rearrangement uses TRBV28 and TRBJ2-3, with a weak D call TRBD1 (5 bases). The CDR3 is 15 amino acids. Deletions cut 6 bases from V and 7 bases from J, with 20 bases between. Germline assignment: CDR1 MDHEN and CDR2 SYDVKM. The CDR3 coding sequence is TGTGCCAGCAGCCCGACCGAATGGGGCCAGAATACGCAGTATTTT. Translation: CASSPTEWGQNTQYF. The full variable domain, rest sourced from reference TRBV28 and TRBJ2-3, is DVKVTQSSRYLVKRTGEKVFLECVQDMDHENMFWYRQDPGLGLRLIYFSYDVKMKEKGDIPEGYSVSREKKERFSLILESASTNQTSMYLCASSPTEWGQNTQYFGPGTRLTVL.

The rearrangement links TRBV28 to TRBJ2-1; D could derive from TRBD1 or TRBD2 (7 bases each). Germline CDR1 is MDHEN and CDR2 is SYDVKM. V shed 1 base and J shed 6 bases, with 13 bases lying between them. The CDR3 extends over 15 amino acids. This CDR3 reads CASSLYQGGSNEQFF. The CDR3 nucleotides are TGTGCCAGCAGTTTATACCAGGGGGGGTCCAATGAGCAGTTCTTC.

This chain connects TRBV7-9 to TRBJ2-4; D gene uncertain. The CDR3 covers 14 residues. From germline, CDR1 is SEHNR and CDR2 FQNEAQ (reference sequence). Trimming shortened V by 9 bases and J by 1 base, and 13 bases separated the two germline ends. CDR3 nucleotide sequence: TGTGCCAGTCAGAAAGACACCGCCAAAAACATTCAGTACTTC. This translates into CASQKDTAKNIQYF. The entire variable domain, with the rest obtained from reference TRBV7-9 and TRBJ2-4, is as follows: DTGVSQNPRHKITKRGQNVTFRCDPISEHNRLYWYRQTLGQGPEFLTYFQNEAQLEKSRLLSDRFSAERPKGSFSTLEIQRTEQGDSAMYLCASQKDTAKNIQYFGAGTRLSVL.

The V and J genes are TRBV7-3 and TRBJ2-2, with 11 positions matching TRBD2. The J segment lost 4 bases and the V segment lost 5 bases, leaving 6 bases of the junction unmatched. The CDR3 runs 16 residues. The germline V gene encodes CDR1 SGHTA and CDR2 FQGTGA. This CDR3 reads CASSGLAGGLTGELFF. CDR3 DNA sequence: TGTGCCAGCAGCGGCCTAGCGGGAGGTCTCACCGGGGAGCTGTTTTTT.

This clonotype showed up just a few times. The chain recombines TRBV6-2 or TRBV6-3 with TRBJ1-2; the D gene is possibly TRBD1 (5 bases). Germline CDR1 MNHEY, CDR2 SVGEGT. This CDR3 region has 11 residues. Trimming left V 6 bases short and J 8 bases short, with 10 bases between. The CDR3 coding sequence is TGTGCCAGCAGCACAGGTGGAGGCTACACCTTC. It translates to CASSTGGGYTF.

The chain recombines TRBV13 with TRBJ1-1, with no clear D. Trimming took off 1 base at V and 1 base at J, with 10 bases between the two ends. Germline CDR1 reads PRHDT; CDR2 reads FYEKMQ (reference sequence). The CDR3 spans 15 residues. This CDR3 reads CASSLVGDRNTEAFF. CDR3 coding DNA: TGTGCCAGCAGCTTAGTTGGGGATCGGAACACTGAAGCTTTCTTT.

This clonotype was observed many times. V and J are TRBV24-1 and TRBJ2-1, with D perhaps TRBD1 or TRBD2 (5 bases each). The CDR3 length is 15 residues. Germline V CDR1 and CDR2: KGHDR, SFDVKD. The germline V and J ends were trimmed by 9 bases and 7 bases, with 21 bases remaining between them. Here the CDR3 DNA reads TGTGCCACCCGCGCTGGGAGAGGGGCCCAAAATGAGCAGTTCTTC. Protein product: CATRAGRGAQNEQFF.

The rearrangement links TRBV20-1 to TRBJ2-1, with D possibly TRBD2 on 5 matching bases. The CDR3 totals 14 residues. Germline V gene data show CDR1 as DFQATT and CDR2 as SNEGSKA (reference sequence). The V gene lost 5 bases and the J gene lost 5 bases, with 16 bases spanning the gap. CDR3 protein: CSAGGWLNHNEQFF. CDR3 nucleotides: TGCAGTGCTGGAGGATGGCTTAACCACAATGAGCAGTTCTTC.

This clonotype was observed a few times. The rearrangement uses TRBV7-8 and TRBJ2-3, with D perhaps matching TRBD2 (5 bases). With 0 bases removed from V and 2 bases from J, the gap between germline ends came to 9 bases. The CDR3 consists of 15 residues. Germline loops: CDR1 SGHVS, CDR2 FQNEAQ. In nucleotides, the CDR3 is TGTGCCAGCAGCTTAGCTACTAGAACCACAGATACGCAGTATTTT. Protein: CASSLATRTTDTQYF.